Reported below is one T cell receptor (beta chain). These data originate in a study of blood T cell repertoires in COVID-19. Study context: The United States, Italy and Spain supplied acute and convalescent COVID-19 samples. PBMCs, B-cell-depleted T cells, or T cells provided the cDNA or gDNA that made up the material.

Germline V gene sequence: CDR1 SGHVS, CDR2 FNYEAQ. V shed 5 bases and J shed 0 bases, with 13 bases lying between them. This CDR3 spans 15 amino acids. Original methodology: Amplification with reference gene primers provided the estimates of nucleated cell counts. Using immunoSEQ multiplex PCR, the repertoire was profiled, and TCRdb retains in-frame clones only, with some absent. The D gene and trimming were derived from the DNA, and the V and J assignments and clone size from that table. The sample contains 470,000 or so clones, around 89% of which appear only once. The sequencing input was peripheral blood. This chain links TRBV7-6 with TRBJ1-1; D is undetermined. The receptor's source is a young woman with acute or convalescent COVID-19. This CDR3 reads CASSRETQMNTEAFF. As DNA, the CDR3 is TGTGCCAGCAGCCGGGAAACTCAAATGAACACTGAAGCTTTCTTT.